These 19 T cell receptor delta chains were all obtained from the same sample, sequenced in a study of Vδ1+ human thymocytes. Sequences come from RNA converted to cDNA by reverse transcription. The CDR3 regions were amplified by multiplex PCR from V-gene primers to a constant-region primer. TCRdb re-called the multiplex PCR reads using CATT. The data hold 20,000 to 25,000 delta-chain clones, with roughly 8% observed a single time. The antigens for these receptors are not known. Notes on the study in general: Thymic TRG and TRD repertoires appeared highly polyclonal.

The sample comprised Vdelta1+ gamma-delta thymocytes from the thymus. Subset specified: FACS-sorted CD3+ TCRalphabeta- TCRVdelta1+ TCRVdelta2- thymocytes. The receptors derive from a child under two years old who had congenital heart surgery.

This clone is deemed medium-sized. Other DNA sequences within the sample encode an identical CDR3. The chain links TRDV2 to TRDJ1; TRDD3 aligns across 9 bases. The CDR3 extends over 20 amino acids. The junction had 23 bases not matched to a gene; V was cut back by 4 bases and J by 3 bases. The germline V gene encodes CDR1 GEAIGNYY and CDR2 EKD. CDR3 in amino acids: CACDASSTPGRTGGPDKLIF. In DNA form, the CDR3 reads TGTGCCTGTGATGCCTCATCGACGCCCGGGCGTACTGGGGGACCCGATAAACTCATCTTT.

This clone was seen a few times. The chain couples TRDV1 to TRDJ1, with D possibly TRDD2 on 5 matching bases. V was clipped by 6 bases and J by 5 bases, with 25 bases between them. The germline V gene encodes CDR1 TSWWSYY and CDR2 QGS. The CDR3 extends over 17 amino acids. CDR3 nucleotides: TGTGCTCTTGGACCTCCTTCGGGCTTCCCTTTAAGAGATAAACTCATCTTT. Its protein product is CALGPPSGFPLRDKLIF.

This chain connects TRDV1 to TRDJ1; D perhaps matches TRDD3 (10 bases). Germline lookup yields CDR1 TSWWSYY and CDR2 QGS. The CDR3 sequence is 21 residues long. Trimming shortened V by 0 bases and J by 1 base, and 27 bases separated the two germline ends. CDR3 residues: CALGELRLPTLWGILTDKLIF. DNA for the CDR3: TGTGCTCTTGGGGAACTCCGCCTTCCTACGTTGTGGGGGATACTCACCGATAAACTCATCTTT.

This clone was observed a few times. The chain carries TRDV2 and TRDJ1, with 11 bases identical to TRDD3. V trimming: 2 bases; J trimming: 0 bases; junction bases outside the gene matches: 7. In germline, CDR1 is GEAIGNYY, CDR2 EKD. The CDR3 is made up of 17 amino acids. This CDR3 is CACDKDWGIWYTDKLIF. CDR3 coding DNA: TGTGCCTGTGACAAGGACTGGGGGATATGGTACACCGATAAACTCATCTTT.

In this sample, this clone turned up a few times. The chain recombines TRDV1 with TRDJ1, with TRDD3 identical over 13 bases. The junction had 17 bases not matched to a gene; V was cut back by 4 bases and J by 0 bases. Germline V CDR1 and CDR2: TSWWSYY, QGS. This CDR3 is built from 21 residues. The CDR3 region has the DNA TGTGCTCTTGGGGGCTATACTGGGGGATACGCGATATTGGGGTACACCGATAAACTCATCTTT. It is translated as CALGGYTGGYAILGYTDKLIF.

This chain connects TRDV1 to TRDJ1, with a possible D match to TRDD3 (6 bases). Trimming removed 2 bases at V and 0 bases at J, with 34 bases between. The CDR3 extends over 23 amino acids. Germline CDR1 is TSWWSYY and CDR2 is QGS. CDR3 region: CALGEYKGSTNARWGLYTDKLIF. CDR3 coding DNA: TGTGCTCTTGGGGAATATAAGGGCTCCACAAATGCGAGGTGGGGGCTATACACCGATAAACTCATCTTT.

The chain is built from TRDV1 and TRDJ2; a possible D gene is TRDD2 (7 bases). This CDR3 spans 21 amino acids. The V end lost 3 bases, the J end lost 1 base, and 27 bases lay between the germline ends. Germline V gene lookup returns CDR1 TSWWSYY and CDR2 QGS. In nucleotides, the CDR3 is TGTGCTCTTGGGGAGAAATCCTTCCTTGTCTGGGGATCATATTTGACAGCACAACTCTTCTTT. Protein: CALGEKSFLVWGSYLTAQLFF.

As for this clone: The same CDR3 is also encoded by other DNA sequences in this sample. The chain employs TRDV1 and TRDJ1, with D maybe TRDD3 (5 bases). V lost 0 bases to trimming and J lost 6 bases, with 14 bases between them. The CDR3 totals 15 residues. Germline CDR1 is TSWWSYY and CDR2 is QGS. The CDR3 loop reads CALGELRVRGHKLIF. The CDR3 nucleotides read TGTGCTCTTGGGGAACTTAGGGTAAGGGGGCATAAACTCATCTTT.

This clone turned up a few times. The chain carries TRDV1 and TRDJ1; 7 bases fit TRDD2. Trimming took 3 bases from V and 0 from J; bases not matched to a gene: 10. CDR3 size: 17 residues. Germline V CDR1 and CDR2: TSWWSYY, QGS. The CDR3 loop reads CALGDVPSSGYTDKLIF. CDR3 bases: TGTGCTCTTGGGGATGTACCTTCCTCAGGGTACACCGATAAACTCATCTTT.

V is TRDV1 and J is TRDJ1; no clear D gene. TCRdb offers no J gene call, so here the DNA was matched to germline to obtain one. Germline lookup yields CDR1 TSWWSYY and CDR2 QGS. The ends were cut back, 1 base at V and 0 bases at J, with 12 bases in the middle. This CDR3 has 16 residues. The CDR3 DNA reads TGTGCTCTTGGGGAACCCTCGCCCAATTACACCGATAAACTCATCTTT. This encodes CALGEPSPNYTDKLIF.

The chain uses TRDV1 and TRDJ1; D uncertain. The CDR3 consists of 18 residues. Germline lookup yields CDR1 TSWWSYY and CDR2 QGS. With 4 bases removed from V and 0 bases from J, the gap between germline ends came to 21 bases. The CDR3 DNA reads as TGTGCTCTTGGGGCCGGAAAGGGTTCCCTTGAGTACACCGATAAACTCATCTTT. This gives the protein CALGAGKGSLEYTDKLIF.

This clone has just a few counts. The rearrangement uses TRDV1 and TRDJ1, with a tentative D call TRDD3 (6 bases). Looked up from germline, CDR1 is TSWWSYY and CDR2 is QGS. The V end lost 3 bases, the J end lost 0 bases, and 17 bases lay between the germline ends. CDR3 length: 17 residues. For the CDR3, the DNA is TGTGCTCTTGGGGAGTCCTCATTCTGGGGTAACACCGATAAACTCATCTTT. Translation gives CALGESSFWGNTDKLIF.

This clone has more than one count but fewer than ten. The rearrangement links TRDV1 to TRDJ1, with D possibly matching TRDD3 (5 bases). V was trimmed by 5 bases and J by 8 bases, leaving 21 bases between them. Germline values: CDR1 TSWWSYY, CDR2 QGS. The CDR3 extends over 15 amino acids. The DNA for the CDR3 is TGTGCTCTTGGGAAGGGTCCCCTCCCGAGGGGAAAACTCATCTTT. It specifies CALGKGPLPRGKLIF.

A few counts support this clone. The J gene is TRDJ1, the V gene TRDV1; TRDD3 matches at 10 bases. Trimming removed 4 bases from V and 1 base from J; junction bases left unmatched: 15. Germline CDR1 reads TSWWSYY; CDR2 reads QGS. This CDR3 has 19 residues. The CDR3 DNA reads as TGTGCTCTTGGGGCCCCTTTTCTGAGGGGGGATACGTGCACCGATAAACTCATCTTT. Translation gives CALGAPFLRGDTCTDKLIF.

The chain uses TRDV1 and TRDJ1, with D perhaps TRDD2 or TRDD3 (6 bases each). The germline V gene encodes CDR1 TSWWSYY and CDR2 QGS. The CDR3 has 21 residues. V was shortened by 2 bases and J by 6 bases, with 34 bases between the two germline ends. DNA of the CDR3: TGTGCTCTTGGGGAAGTTTGCCAGGGGTCCTACAGGGCTACTGGGCTCTATAAACTCATCTTT. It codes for CALGEVCQGSYRATGLYKLIF.

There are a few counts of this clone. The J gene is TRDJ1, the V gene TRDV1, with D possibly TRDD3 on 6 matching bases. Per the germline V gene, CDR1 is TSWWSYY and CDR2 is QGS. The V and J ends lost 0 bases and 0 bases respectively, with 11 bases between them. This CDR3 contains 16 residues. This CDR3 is CALGELEGMYTDKLIF. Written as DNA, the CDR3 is TGTGCTCTTGGGGAACTAGAGGGGATGTACACCGATAAACTCATCTTT.

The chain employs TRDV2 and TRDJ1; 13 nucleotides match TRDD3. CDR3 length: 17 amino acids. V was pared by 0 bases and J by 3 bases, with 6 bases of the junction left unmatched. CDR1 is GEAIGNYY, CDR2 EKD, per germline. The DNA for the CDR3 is TGTGCCTGTGACACCGTACTGGGGGATACGTACTCCGATAAACTCATCTTT. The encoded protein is CACDTVLGDTYSDKLIF.

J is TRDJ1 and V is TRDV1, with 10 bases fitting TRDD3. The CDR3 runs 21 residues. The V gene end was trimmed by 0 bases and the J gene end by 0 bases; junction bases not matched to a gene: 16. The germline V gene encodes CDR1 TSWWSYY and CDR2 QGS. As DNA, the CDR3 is TGTGCTCTTGGGGAACTTTCCACGGGGGATACGCGGCCCCCGTACACCGATAAACTCATCTTT. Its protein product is CALGELSTGDTRPPYTDKLIF.

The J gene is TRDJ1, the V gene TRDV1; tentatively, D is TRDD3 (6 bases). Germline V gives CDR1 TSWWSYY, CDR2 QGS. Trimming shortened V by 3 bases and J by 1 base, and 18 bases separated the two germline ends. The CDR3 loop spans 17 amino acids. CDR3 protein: CALGDLPRGWGTDKLIF. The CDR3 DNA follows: TGTGCTCTTGGGGATCTACCCCGGGGCTGGGGCACCGATAAACTCATCTTT.